The present entry profiles one T cell receptor (beta chain) with its context. Its antigen is unknown. These data come from a study of graft-versus-host responses after intestinal transplantation. Study-wide background: Each recipient received anti-thymocyte globulin induction, then tacrolimus and steroids for 2 to 4 years. Study-level findings and limits: Present in recipient marrow, GvH clones included some that appeared first in ileum or blood.

The CDR3 is made up of 14 amino acids. Trimming removed 6 bases from V and 1 base from J; junction bases left unmatched: 1. CDR1 LNHNV and CDR2 YYDKDF come from the germline V gene (reference sequence). Here immunoSEQ multiplex PCR was the method, and the copy in TCRdb shows in-frame clones only, minus some. This table has tens of thousands of clones, around 96% appearing once. The sequenced sample was unstimulated CD8+ T cells sorted from spleen or lymph node cells, obtained before intestinal transplant. The gene calls are TRBV15 and TRBJ2-4, with 9 bases identical to TRBD1. The clonotype originates from a human donor who received an intestinal transplant. This CDR3 is CATSGQGAKNIQYF. For the CDR3, the DNA is TGTGCCACCAGTGGACAGGGGGCCAAAAACATTCAGTACTTC.